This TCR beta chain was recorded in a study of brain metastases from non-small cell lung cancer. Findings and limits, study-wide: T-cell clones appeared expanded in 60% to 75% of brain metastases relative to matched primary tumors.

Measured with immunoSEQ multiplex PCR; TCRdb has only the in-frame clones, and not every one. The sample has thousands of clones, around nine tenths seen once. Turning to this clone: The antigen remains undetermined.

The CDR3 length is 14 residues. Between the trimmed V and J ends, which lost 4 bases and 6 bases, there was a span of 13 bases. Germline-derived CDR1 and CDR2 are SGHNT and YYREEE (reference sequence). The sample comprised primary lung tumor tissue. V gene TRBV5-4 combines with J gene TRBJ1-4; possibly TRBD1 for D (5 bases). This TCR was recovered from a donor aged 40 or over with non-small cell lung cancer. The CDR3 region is CASSPGGLYEKLFF. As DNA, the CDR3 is TGTGCCAGCAGCCCCGGGGGGTTGTATGAAAAACTGTTTTTT.